The 27 T cell receptor beta chains below come from one sample, sequenced in a study of blood T cell repertoires in COVID-19. TCRdb's copy holds only in-frame clones and misses some; the assay was immunoSEQ multiplex PCR. The repertoire consists of 200,000 to 300,000 clones, with more than 75% occurring once and the leading ten covering approximately 9.8%. The sample taken for sequencing was peripheral blood. Receptor source: a man aged 40-49 years who had recovered from COVID-19.

The chain combines TRBV10-3 with TRBJ2-5, with a weak D call TRBD1 (6 bases). This CDR3 contains 13 residues. Looked up from germline, CDR1 is ENHRY and CDR2 is SYGVKD. V shed 5 bases and J shed 6 bases, with 13 bases lying between them. The CDR3 spells CAISSGDAKTQYF. The CDR3 DNA reads TGTGCCATCAGTTCAGGGGACGCAAAGACCCAGTACTTC.

The V and J genes are TRBV9 and TRBJ2-1; 11 nucleotides align to TRBD2. The CDR3 sequence is 18 residues long. J gave up 9 bases and V 2 bases, and 16 bases lay outside the gene matches. Germline CDR1 reads SGDLS; CDR2 reads YYNGEE. The chain's CDR3 is CASSVRAVAGGILGEQFF. CDR3 sequence (DNA): TGTGCCAGCAGCGTGAGGGCCGTAGCGGGAGGGATTTTAGGTGAGCAGTTCTTC.

Turning to this clone: Other DNA sequences in this specimen translate into the identical CDR3. The rearrangement uses TRBV4-3 and TRBJ2-1; 7 bases fit TRBD1. There are 15 residues in the CDR3. V gave up 0 bases and J gave up 3 bases; unmatched junction bases: 2. Germline V CDR1 and CDR2: LGHNA, YSLEER. The CDR3 reads CASSQDRDSYNEQFF. The CDR3 DNA reads TGCGCCAGCAGCCAAGATCGGGACAGCTACAATGAGCAGTTCTTC.

This chain links TRBV4-2 with TRBJ1-2, with D possibly being TRBD1 (5 bases). CDR1 and CDR2 (germline): LGHNA, YNFKEQ. The CDR3 is 15 amino acids. With 4 bases removed from V and 6 bases from J, the gap between germline ends came to 18 bases. The CDR3 loop reads CASSPPGRGRHGYTF. DNA of the CDR3: TGTGCCAGCAGCCCACCGGGACGGGGGAGACATGGCTACACCTTC.

The gene calls are TRBV2 and TRBJ2-5; 7 nucleotides agree with TRBD2. Trimming took 7 bases from V and 9 from J; bases not matched to a gene: 11. The CDR3 totals 13 residues. Germline V lookup: CDR1 SNHLY, CDR2 FYNNEI. This chain's CDR3 is CASTGTTPLSQYF. DNA of the CDR3: TGTGCCAGCACCGGGACTACTCCTTTGTCCCAGTACTTC.

The CDR3 loop reads CATLSRENTEAFF. DNA for the CDR3: TGTGCCACCCTTTCAAGAGAGAACACTGAAGCTTTCTTT. This rearrangement joins TRBV19 to TRBJ1-1; D unclear. The CDR3 has 13 amino acids. The ends were cut back, 10 bases at V and 1 base at J, with 13 bases in the middle. Germline lookup yields CDR1 LNHDA and CDR2 SQIVND (reference sequence). Variable domain in full (rest from reference TRBV19 and TRBJ1-1): DGGITQSPKYLFRKEGQNVTLSCEQNLNHDAMYWYRQDPGQGLRLIYYSQIVNDFQKGDIAEGYSVSREKKESFPLTVTSAQKNPTAFYLCATLSRENTEAFFGQGTRLTVV.

This clone came up once. The chain joins TRBV5-1 to TRBJ1-1; D call uncertain. The V gene lost 2 bases and the J gene lost 4 bases, with 12 bases spanning the gap. The CDR3 is 14 residues long. Germline CDR1 reads SGHRS; CDR2 reads YFSETQ. The CDR3 DNA is TGCGCCAGCAGCTTAACAGAAGGAAGCACTGAAGCTTTCTTT. As protein: CASSLTEGSTEAFF.

The J gene is TRBJ2-1, the V gene TRBV27; the match to TRBD2 covers 8 bases. The germline V gene encodes CDR1 MNHEY and CDR2 SMNVEV (reference sequence). Germline trimming cut 4 bases from V and 0 bases from J; bases unmatched to any gene: 8. This CDR3 contains 17 residues. CDR3 in DNA: TGTGCCAGCAGTTCCCCCCGCGGGGGGAGCTCCTACAATGAGCAGTTCTTC. This encodes CASSSPRGGSSYNEQFF.

The chain joins TRBV2 to TRBJ2-1; no definite D call. The CDR3 totals 16 residues. Germline V gene data show CDR1 as SNHLY and CDR2 as FYNNEI. The V end was cut by 2 bases, the J end by 5 bases, with 16 bases between. The CDR3 is CASSEQDPRFHNEQFF. CDR3 in DNA: TGTGCCAGCAGTGAACAAGATCCGAGATTCCACAATGAGCAGTTCTTC.

The CDR3 region is CASSLGGSGDYSYEQYF. The CDR3 coding sequence is TGTGCCAGCAGCTTAGGGGGTAGCGGGGACTACTCCTACGAGCAGTACTTC. The chain uses TRBV7-9 and TRBJ2-7; 8 bases map to TRBD2. The germline V gene encodes CDR1 SEHNR and CDR2 FQNEAQ (reference sequence). The junction had 8 bases not matched to a gene; V was cut back by 1 base and J by 0 bases. The CDR3 contains 17 residues.

In this sample, this clone turned up once. The chain has TRBV27 and TRBJ2-7, with TRBD2 as a possible D gene (6 bases). V lost 5 bases and J lost 0, with 11 bases in between. CDR1 is MNHEY and CDR2 is SMNVEV in the germline V gene (reference sequence). The CDR3 extends over 14 amino acids. The CDR3 spells CASSGGVRSYEQYF. In DNA, the CDR3 is TGTGCCAGCAGTGGCGGGGTTCGCTCCTACGAGCAGTACTTC.

The chain couples TRBV7-2 to TRBJ2-3, with D possibly TRBD1 on 6 matching bases. CDR3 size: 16 residues. CDR1 is SGHTA, CDR2 FQGNSA, per germline. The V end lost 1 base, the J end lost 4 bases, and 15 bases lay between the germline ends. The CDR3 DNA reads as TGTGCCAGCAGCTTAGTGGGGGCGGTTGTTCCAGATACGCAGTATTTT. Its translation is CASSLVGAVVPDTQYF.

V usage is TRBV5-1 and J usage is TRBJ2-6; D is uncertain. CDR1 and CDR2 from the germline V gene are SGHRS and YFSETQ. There are 13 residues in the CDR3. Trimming pared 5 bases from V and 1 base from J, leaving 4 bases between. The CDR3 DNA sequence: TGCGCCAGCAGGGAGTCTGGGGCCAACGTCCTGACTTTC. It yields the protein CASRESGANVLTF.

V usage is TRBV30 and J usage is TRBJ2-7; TRBD1 aligns across 8 bases. CDR1 and CDR2 from the germline V gene are GTSNPN and SVGIG (reference sequence). V lost 3 bases to trimming and J lost 3 bases; unmatched junction nucleotides: 7. This CDR3 is built from 14 residues. CDR3 sequence: CAWRAGQGSYEQYF. In DNA form, the CDR3 reads TGTGCCTGGAGGGCCGGACAGGGAAGCTACGAGCAGTACTTC. The variable domain in full, with the rest retrieved from reference TRBV30 and TRBJ2-7, is SQTIHQWPATLVQPVGSPLSLECTVEGTSNPNLYWYRQAAGRGLQLLFYSVGIGQISSEVPQNLSASRPQDRQFILSSKKLLLSDSGFYLCAWRAGQGSYEQYFGPGTRLTVT.

This rearrangement joins TRBV27 to TRBJ1-6, with TRBD1 identical over 8 bases. Germline V gene sequence: CDR1 MNHEY, CDR2 SMNVEV (reference sequence). The CDR3 loop spans 14 amino acids. Unmatched junction bases numbered 10, after V lost 4 bases and J lost 14 bases. DNA for the CDR3: TGTGCCAGCAGTTCAGGGGGCGCGGGGAAGGCCCTCCACTTT. It translates to CASSSGGAGKALHF.

Of note for this clone: An end of the junction does not agree with germline; a read error may underlie this. The V call is TRBV18, the J call TRBJ1-4; 10 positions match TRBD1. This CDR3 is built from 18 residues. Germline V lookup: CDR1 KGHSH, CDR2 LQKENI. The CDR3 spells CASSPRPGTGETNEKLFF. The DNA of the CDR3 is TGTGCCAGCTCCCCACGTCCCGGGACAGGGGAAACTAATGAAAAACTGTTTTTT.

The V and J genes are TRBV27 and TRBJ1-6, with TRBD1 matching 7 bases. CDR1 is MNHEY, CDR2 SMNVEV, per germline (reference sequence). The CDR3 contains 14 residues. The V and J ends lost 4 bases and 9 bases, in that order; junction bases with no gene match: 6. CDR3 in DNA: TGTGCCAGCAGTTGGGACAGTATCGGTTCACCCCTCCACTTT. Its translation: CASSWDSIGSPLHF.

The chain couples TRBV30 to TRBJ1-6; TRBD1 agrees at 9 bases. After removal of 3 bases from V and 8 bases from J, the junction contained 8 bases not matched to a gene. The CDR3 runs 15 residues. From germline, CDR1 is GTSNPN and CDR2 SVGIG (reference sequence). CDR3 in amino acids: CAWRGQGLPDSPLHF. CDR3 DNA: TGTGCCTGGAGGGGACAGGGTTTACCAGATTCACCCCTCCACTTT.

This chain uses TRBV30 with TRBJ2-5; D is possibly TRBD2 (6 bases). Germline values: CDR1 GTSNPN, CDR2 SVGIG (reference sequence). V dropped 1 base and J dropped 5 bases, with 11 bases sitting between them. This CDR3 contains 13 residues. CDR3 bases: TGTGCCTGGAGTGAGGGCGGGATGGAGACCCAGTACTTC. Residues: CAWSEGGMETQYF.

The rearrangement joins TRBV6-2 or TRBV6-3 to TRBJ2-3, with 9 bases aligning to TRBD2. CDR3 length equals 16 residues. V was pared by 6 bases and J by 2 bases, with 9 bases of the junction left unmatched. Germline V gene lookup returns CDR1 MNHEY and CDR2 SVGEGT. Here the CDR3 reads CASSLILAGLTDTQYF. CDR3 nucleotides: TGTGCCAGCAGCCTGATTCTAGCGGGGCTCACAGATACGCAGTATTTT.

The V gene is TRBV11-3, the J gene TRBJ2-5; D not resolved. V lost 1 base to trimming and J lost 1 base, with 10 bases between them. Looked up from germline, CDR1 is SGHNT and CDR2 is YENEEA. The CDR3 runs to 15 residues. The CDR3 sequence is CASSLASGSQETQYF. In DNA, the CDR3 is TGTGCCAGCAGCTTAGCTTCCGGGTCCCAAGAGACCCAGTACTTC. The full variable domain, in which reference TRBV11-3 and TRBJ2-5 provide the parts outside the CDR3, is EAGVVQSPRYKIIEKKQPVAFWCNPISGHNTLYWYLQNLGQGPELLIRYENEEAVDDSQLPKDRFSAERLKGVDSTLKIQPAELGDSAVYLCASSLASGSQETQYFGPGTRLLVL.

V usage is TRBV19 and J usage is TRBJ2-1; D perhaps matches TRBD1 (6 bases). V was pared by 6 bases and J by 3 bases, with 15 bases between. The germline CDR1 and CDR2 sequences are LNHDA and SQIVND (reference sequence). This CDR3 is built from 15 residues. In nucleotides, the CDR3 is TGTGCCAGTAGCCGTCATGGGACATTCTACAATGAGCAGTTCTTC. Amino acids: CASSRHGTFYNEQFF.

This clone was counted a few times. V usage is TRBV4-2 and J usage is TRBJ1-5; D perhaps matches TRBD1 (6 bases). The V and J ends lost 0 bases and 2 bases respectively, with 17 bases between them. Germline values: CDR1 LGHNA, CDR2 YNFKEQ. The CDR3 is 18 amino acids. The CDR3 nucleotides read TGTGCCAGCAGCCAAGATTGGGCGGGGGCGAGAGGCAATCAGCCCCAGCATTTT. Its protein product is CASSQDWAGARGNQPQHF.

The CDR3 protein is CASSDPGTTQETQYF. The CDR3 DNA reads TGCGCCAGCAGCGACCCCGGGACTACCCAAGAGACCCAGTACTTC. This rearrangement joins TRBV5-1 to TRBJ2-5, with 7 positions matching TRBD2. This CDR3 contains 15 residues. The germline V gene encodes CDR1 SGHRS and CDR2 YFSETQ. The V gene end was trimmed by 4 bases and the J gene end by 1 base; junction bases not matched to a gene: 7.

This clone came up a few times. The chain couples TRBV12-3 or TRBV12-4 to TRBJ1-2; D is possibly TRBD1 (6 bases). The CDR3 contains 13 residues. Trimming pared 1 base from V and 7 bases from J, leaving 10 bases between. The CDR3 DNA follows: TGTGCCAGCAGTTTAGGGGGGCTGAGTGGCTACACCTTC. Translation: CASSLGGLSGYTF.

In its sample, this clone was seen once. The rearrangement uses TRBV18 and TRBJ2-7; D may be TRBD1 (7 bases). CDR3 length: 15 amino acids. In germline, CDR1 is KGHSH, CDR2 LQKENI. The ends were cut back, 4 bases at V and 0 bases at J, with 13 bases in the middle. The CDR3 DNA sequence: TGTGCCAGCTCACTCAGGGGGGTTGGCTCCTACGAGCAGTACTTC. It yields the protein CASSLRGVGSYEQYF.

The chain has TRBV7-6 and TRBJ2-1; TRBD2 might be the D (5 bases). The CDR3 contains 17 residues. Germline loops: CDR1 SGHVS, CDR2 FNYEAQ. The V end lost 5 bases, the J end lost 3 bases, and 20 bases lay between the germline ends. Here the CDR3 reads CASSDPTRGEDYNEQFF. The CDR3 coding sequence is TGTGCCAGCAGCGACCCTACACGGGGAGAAGACTACAATGAGCAGTTCTTC.